Shown below are 4 T cell receptor beta chains from a single sample sequenced in a study of tumor-infiltrating lymphocytes in primary liver carcinoma. Co-extraction of both nucleic acids (RNA and DNA) used roughly 20-33 mg of unsorted bulk tissue. Total RNA amounting to roughly 450 ng was the source from which TCR beta cDNA was made with a constant-region primer. Slightly modified ARM-PCR served as the procedure for the TCR beta libraries. These libraries came from three rounds of nested multiplex PCR. Forward primers for TRBV1-TRBV30 and a C-beta reverse primer served the first two PCR rounds, at approximately 10 cycles each. TCRdb processed the multiplex PCR reads anew with MiXCR; each CDR3 protein has one entry. This repertoire shows about 29,000 distinct CDR3 sequences, around 80% found once; its top ten account for over 30%. Material: liver tumor tissue from sampling region 5. The subset here: tumor region T5, tumor centre. Receptors originate from a man aged 40-49 years with primary liver carcinoma and hepatitis B virus infection.

This clonotype was counted many times. The genes are TRBV25-1 and TRBJ2-7; D unresolved. This CDR3 is built from 13 residues. The V end was cut by 8 bases, the J end by 2 bases, with 13 bases between. Germline values: CDR1 MGHDK, CDR2 SYGVNS. The CDR3 reads CASSRGMPYEQYF. The CDR3 coding sequence is TGTGCCAGCTCAAGAGGAATGCCCTACGAGCAGTACTTC.

A remark on this clonotype: Mismatch with germline at one junction end may stem from a read error. This chain links TRBV11-2 with TRBJ1-2; D is ambiguous. The CDR3 runs to 13 residues. Germline lookup yields CDR1 SGHAT and CDR2 FQNNGV. CDR3 amino acids: CTGSLGANYGYTF. The CDR3 region has the DNA TGTACCGGCAGCTTAGGAGCTAACTATGGTTACACCTTC.

To note about this clonotype: Germline is not matched at one junction end, which may reflect a read error. The V gene is TRBV5-5, the J gene TRBJ2-2, with 8 bases that match TRBD1. This CDR3 spans 15 amino acids. Germline V gene lookup returns CDR1 SGHKS and CDR2 YYEKEE (reference sequence). The CDR3 spells CASNLRQGNTGELFF. In DNA form, the CDR3 reads TGTGCCAGCAACTTGAGACAGGGGAACACCGGGGAACTGTTTTTT. Supplemented by reference TRBV5-5 and TRBJ2-2, the full variable domain reads DAGVTQSPTHLIKTRGQQVTLRCSPISGHKSVSWYQQVLGQGPQFIFQYYEKEERGRGNFPDRFSARQFPNYSSELNVNALLLGDSALYLCASNLRQGNTGELFFGEGSRLTVL.

In regard to this clonotype: One junction end does not reproduce the germline sequence, and a read error may be involved. The chain carries TRBV29-1 and TRBJ2-1; possibly TRBD1 or TRBD2 for D (6 bases each). Germline-derived CDR1 and CDR2 are SQVTM and ANQGSEA. The CDR3 is made up of 12 amino acids. This CDR3 reads CSARQGGNEQPF. Here the CDR3 DNA reads TGCAGCGCCCGCCAAGGGGGGAATGAGCAGCCCTTC.